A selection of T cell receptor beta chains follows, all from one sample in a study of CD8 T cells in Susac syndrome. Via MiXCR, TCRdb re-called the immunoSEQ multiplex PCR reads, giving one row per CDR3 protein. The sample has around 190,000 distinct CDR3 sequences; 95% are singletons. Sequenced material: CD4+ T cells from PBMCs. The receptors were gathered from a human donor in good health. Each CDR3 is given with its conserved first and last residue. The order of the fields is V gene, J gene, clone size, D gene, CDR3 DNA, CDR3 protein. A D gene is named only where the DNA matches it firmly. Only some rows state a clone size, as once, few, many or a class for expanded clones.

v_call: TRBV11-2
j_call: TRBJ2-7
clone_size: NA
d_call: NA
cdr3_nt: TGTGCCAGCAGCTTGATCGGGGACAAGCCGTACGAGCAGTACTTC
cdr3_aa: CASSLIGDKPYEQYF

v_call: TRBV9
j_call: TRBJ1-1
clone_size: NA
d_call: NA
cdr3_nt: TGTGCCAGCAGCGTAGCGGGAGGGGCTGAAGCTTTCTTT
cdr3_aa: CASSVAGGAEAFF

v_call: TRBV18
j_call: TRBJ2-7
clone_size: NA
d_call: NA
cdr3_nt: TGTGCCAGCTCACCACTCACCTACGAGCAGTACTTC
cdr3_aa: CASSPLTYEQYF

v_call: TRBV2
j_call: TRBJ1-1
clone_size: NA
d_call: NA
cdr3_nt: TGTGCCAGCAGTGAAGCGCTCGGGGTTGCTTTCTTT
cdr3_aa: CASSEALGVAFF

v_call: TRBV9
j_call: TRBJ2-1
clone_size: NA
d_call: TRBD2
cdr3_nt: TGTGCCAGCAGCGTAGTAGGGCTAGCGGGTCTCAATGAGCAGTTCTTC
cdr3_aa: CASSVVGLAGLNEQFF

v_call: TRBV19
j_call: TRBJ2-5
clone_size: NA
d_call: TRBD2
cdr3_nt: TGTGCCAGTACCACCAGCGGGGGGGCTGAGACCCAGTACTTC
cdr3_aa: CASTTSGGAETQYF

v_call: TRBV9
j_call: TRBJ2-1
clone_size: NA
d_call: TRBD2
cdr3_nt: TGTGCCAGCAGCGTAGTGGGGCTAGCGGGGGCCCATGAGCAGTTCTTC
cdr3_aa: CASSVVGLAGAHEQFF

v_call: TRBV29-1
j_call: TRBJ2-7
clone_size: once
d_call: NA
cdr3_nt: TGCAGCGTTGCGGACCCGCTTGACGGGGCCTACGAGCAGTACTTC
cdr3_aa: CSVADPLDGAYEQYF

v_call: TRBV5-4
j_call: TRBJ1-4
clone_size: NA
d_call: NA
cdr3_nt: TGTGCCAGCAGCTCAGGGTCGACTAATGAAAAACTGTTTTTT
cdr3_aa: CASSSGSTNEKLFF

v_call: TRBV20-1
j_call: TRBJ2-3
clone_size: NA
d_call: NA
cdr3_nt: TGCAGTGCACCTCCGGGGGCGAGCACAGATACGCAGTATTTT
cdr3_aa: CSAPPGASTDTQYF

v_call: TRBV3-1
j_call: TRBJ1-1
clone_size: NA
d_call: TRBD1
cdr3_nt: TGTGCCAGCAGCCAGGAACAGGGGAGGACTGAAGCTTTCTTT
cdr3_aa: CASSQEQGRTEAFF

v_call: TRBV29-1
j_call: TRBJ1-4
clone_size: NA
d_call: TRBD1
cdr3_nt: TGCAGCGTTATAACAGGGGATACCAATGAAAAACTGTTTTTT
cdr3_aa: CSVITGDTNEKLFF

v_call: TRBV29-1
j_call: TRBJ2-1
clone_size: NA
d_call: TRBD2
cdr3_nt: TGCAGCGCCCTAAGATCTAGCGGAAACAATGAGCAGTTCTTC
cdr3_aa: CSALRSSGNNEQFF

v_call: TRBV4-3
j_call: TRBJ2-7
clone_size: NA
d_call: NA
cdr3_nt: TGCGCCAGCAGCCAAGATCTTTCGAGGGGCGCAGACGAGCAGTACTTC
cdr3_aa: CASSQDLSRGADEQYF

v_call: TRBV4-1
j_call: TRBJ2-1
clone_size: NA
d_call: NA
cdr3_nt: TGCGCCAGCAGCCAAGGGGTGGTGGGAGGAAATGAGCAGTTCTTC
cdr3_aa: CASSQGVVGGNEQFF